The entry below describes one T cell receptor (beta chain). Across about two dozen US areas, participants ranged in age from about 18 to 90 years. The sample originates from a study of blood T cell repertoires in COVID-19. At the level of the study: The samples span acute and convalescent COVID-19 from the United States, Italy and Spain. T cells, B-cell-depleted T cells, or PBMCs provided the cDNA or gDNA that served as material.

In the authors' workflow: Amplified reference gene primers provided the basis for estimating nucleated cell counts. TCRdb's copy holds only in-frame clones and misses some; the assay was immunoSEQ multiplex PCR. That table gives V, J and clone size, and the DNA gave D and trimming. The table records roughly 290,000 clones, approximately 91% of them present only once. This CDR3 is 12 amino acids long. The V end lost 1 base, the J end lost 8 bases, and 8 bases lay between the germline ends. The V gene's germline CDR1 is GTSNPN and CDR2 SVGIG (reference sequence). This TCR came from a woman between 35 and 50 years old who had recovered from COVID-19. The sample comprised PBMCs or T cells enriched from blood (not recorded which). The chain uses TRBV30 and TRBJ1-4, with D maybe TRBD1 (5 bases). The CDR3 sequence: CAWSGQLEKLFF. The CDR3 DNA follows: TGTGCCTGGAGTGGACAGTTAGAAAAACTGTTTTTT.